This T cell receptor (beta chain) was recovered during a study of blood T cell repertoires in COVID-19. Repertoires were generated with immunoSEQ multiplex PCR, while TCRdb's copy carries only in-frame clones and drops some. Of about 36,000 clones listed, about 77% were seen once; the top ten hold approximately 30%. Source material: peripheral blood. The source of this sequence is a man aged 55 to 70 with acute or convalescent COVID-19.

CDR3 in DNA: TGTGCCAGCAGTGAACGGCAGGGAGGCAACGAGCAGTACTTC. This encodes CASSERQGGNEQYF. The rearrangement links TRBV2 to TRBJ2-7; tentative D call: TRBD2 (6 bases). V lost 2 bases, J lost 5 bases, and 13 bases lay in between. There are 14 residues in the CDR3. Per germline, CDR1 SNHLY and CDR2 FYNNEI.